This record concerns one T cell receptor (beta chain) sequence. This clonotype was detected only a few times. What this receptor recognizes is not known. No much larger clone exists at a distance of one base, and base qualities are not known. The sample is drawn from a study of T cells in Graves' hyperthyroidism and ophthalmopathy (dated by TCRdb to about 2019). With respect to the entire study: Peripheral blood was collected at initial diagnosis, before any treatment. Prospective prediction of ophthalmopathy was tested in an independent validation cohort of approximately 19 hyperthyroidism patients and roughly 16 patients who later progressed to ophthalmopathy. The 100 or so discovery patients were divided at random into training and test sets in a 7:3 ratio. In addition, the study compared T-cell repertoires in thyroid tissue and in blood from about 6 Graves' hyperthyroidism patients. TCR Vbeta CDR3 sequencing of some 140 peripheral blood samples (over 40 ophthalmopathy, approximately 80 hyperthyroidism and approximately 17 progressor patients) is reported in the paper. After sampling, hyperthyroidism patients received methimazole starting at 30 mg daily, and ophthalmopathy patients received high-dose intravenous methylprednisolone. TCR V-J signatures able to tell the groups apart were searched for in a discovery cohort of more than 90 patients, of whom 43 had Graves' ophthalmopathy and roughly 59 had stable Graves' hyperthyroidism.

The trim is 5 bases for V and 13 bases for J, with a gap of 14 bases between the germline ends. The germline V gene (reference sequence) gives CDR1 as DFQATT and CDR2 as SNEGSKA. The CDR3, from cysteine to phenylalanine, totals 10 residues. Of the read, only the CDR3 DNA is kept; its 30 bases are in frame from base 1. What the authors observed across the whole study: Ophthalmopathy was separated from stable hyperthyroidism by a 13 V-J signature model, with around 90% sensitivity and approximately 81% specificity obtained in cross-validation and 80%/75% obtained in testing. Most expanded thyroid clonotypes (frequency above 0.001) were also detected in blood, suggesting blood repertoires may reflect thyroid immune responses. Sample size was not statistically predetermined, and blinding of investigators to group allocation was not performed. During validation, the model predicted progression to ophthalmopathy a median of around six months ahead of onset, with 70.59% sensitivity and roughly 75% specificity.

Moderately to severely active disease, a Clinical Activity Score of at least 3, a NOSPECS grade of at least 4, and a duration under 3 months were present in ophthalmopathy patients. Any patient with an uncontrolled infection, another autoimmune disease, pregnancy or lactation was excluded. Diagnoses were based on clinical symptoms, serum thyroxine and TRAb, thyroid ultrasound and orbital computed tomography. PBMCs were isolated from 7.5 to 10 ml of fresh peripheral blood by Ficoll-Paque density gradient centrifugation. Trizol reagent was used to extract total RNA, and RNA quality was then checked on an Agilent 2100 Bioanalyzer. TCR beta CDR3 regions were amplified from RNA transcripts. A first-round RT-PCR of the TCR CDR3 used the HTBI primer set with the Qiagen OneStep RT-PCR kit. Libraries were constructed in a second round of multiplex PCR, after which size selection and purification were performed. Paired-end sequencing of the libraries was performed with 100 bp reads on an Illumina HiSeq2000. Turning to the authors' computational methods: SOAPnuke was used to process the raw data, with reads discarded if the reads contained adapters or uncalled bases, had a mean Phred below 15, or lacked an exact constant-primer or identifier match. COPE v1.2.5 was used to merge high-quality paired reads, and clonotypes were defined as unique nucleotide sequences. MiTCR v1.1 was used to align clonotypes to the IMGT TRBV, TRBD and TRBJ reference segments. Only V-J combinations with frequency above 0.0001, covering about 99% of repertoires, were analysed. The TCS score was defined as the ratio of F50 (clonal expansion) to E x V (chaos), calculated using BLOSUM62-based TCRdist between CDR3 peptides within each V-J. Welch's t-statistics and random forest reduced approximately 520 V-J features to 13, which were used in a naive Bayes classifier (R e1071). Clones were called with MiXCR by TCRdb after fastp trimmed the public reads at Q25, and only in-frame beta chains were retained. All rows with the same CDR3 protein become a single entry with the most common DNA and genes. Clone size and V and J calls follow TCRdb, not the original study. For this sample there are hundreds of thousands of distinct CDR3 sequences; 17% appear just once. The leading ten clones occupy 17% of the sample.

The chain is assembled from TRBV20-1 and TRBJ1-2, and perhaps TRBD1 as D gene, on 5 matching bases. The specimen sequenced was blood. The receptor's source is a woman under 30 with Graves' ophthalmopathy. The bases read TGCAGTGCTTCCGGGACCCCGAGCACCTTC. This encodes CSASGTPSTF.